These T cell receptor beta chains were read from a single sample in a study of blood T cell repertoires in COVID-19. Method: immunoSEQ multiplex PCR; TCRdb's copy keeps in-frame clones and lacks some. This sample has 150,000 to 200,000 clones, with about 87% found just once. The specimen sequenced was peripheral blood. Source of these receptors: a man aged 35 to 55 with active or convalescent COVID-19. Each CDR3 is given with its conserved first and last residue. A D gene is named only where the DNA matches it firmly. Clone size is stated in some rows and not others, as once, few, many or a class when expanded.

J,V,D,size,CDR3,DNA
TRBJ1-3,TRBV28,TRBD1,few,CASSLGDRAGNTIYF,TGTGCCAGCAGCCTAGGGGACAGGGCAGGAAACACCATATATTTT
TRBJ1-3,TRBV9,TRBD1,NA,CASSPSGTGLSGNTIYF,TGTGCCAGCAGCCCCAGTGGGACAGGCCTCTCTGGAAACACCATATATTTT
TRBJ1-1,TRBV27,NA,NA,CASSPRQATITEAFF,TGTGCCAGCAGTCCACGACAGGCTACGATCACTGAAGCTTTCTTT
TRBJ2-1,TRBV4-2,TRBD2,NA,CASSQDNGLAREQFF,TGTGCCAGCAGCCAAGATAACGGACTAGCACGTGAGCAGTTCTTC
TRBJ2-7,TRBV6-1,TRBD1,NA,CASSEHGRARGREQYF,TGTGCCAGCAGTGAACACGGTCGGGCCAGGGGGCGCGAGCAGTACTTC
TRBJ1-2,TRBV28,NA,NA,CASSLRGSVHGYTF,TGTGCCAGCAGTTTAAGGGGCAGCGTTCATGGCTACACCTTC
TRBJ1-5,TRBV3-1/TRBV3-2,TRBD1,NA,CASSQGRTGGMAQHF,TGTGCCAGCAGCCAAGGGAGGACAGGGGGCATGGCCCAGCATTTT
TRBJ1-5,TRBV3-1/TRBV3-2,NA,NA,CASSPYRDSNQPQHF,TGTGCCAGCAGCCCTTACAGGGATAGCAATCAGCCCCAGCATTTT
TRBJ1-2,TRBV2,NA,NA,CASSRLDYGYTF,TGTGCCAGCTCAAGACTGGACTATGGCTACACCTTC
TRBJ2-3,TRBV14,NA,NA,CASSQLAMVPADTQYF,TGTGCCAGCAGCCAACTCGCAATGGTACCCGCGGATACGCAGTATTTT
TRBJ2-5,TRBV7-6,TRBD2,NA,CASSPRTSGGRQETQYF,TGTGCCAGCAGCCCCAGGACTAGCGGGGGCCGTCAAGAGACCCAGTACTTC
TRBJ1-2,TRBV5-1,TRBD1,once,CASSWDRGVYGYTF,TGCGCCAGCAGCTGGGACAGGGGTGTGTATGGCTACACCTTC
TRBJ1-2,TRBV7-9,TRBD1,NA,CASSPGQANYGYTF,TGTGCCAGCAGCCCGGGACAGGCTAACTATGGCTACACCTTC
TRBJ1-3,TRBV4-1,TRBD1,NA,CASSQQGDSGNTIYF,TGCGCCAGCAGCCAACAGGGGGACTCTGGAAACACCATATATTTT
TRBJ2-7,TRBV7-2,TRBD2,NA,CASSLVSGGRIGGEQYF,TGTGCCAGCAGCTTAGTTAGCGGGGGCCGAATTGGGGGAGAGCAGTACTTC
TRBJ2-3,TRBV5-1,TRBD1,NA,CASSYVPGQGTQYF,TGCGCCAGCAGCTATGTCCCGGGACAGGGTACGCAGTATTTT
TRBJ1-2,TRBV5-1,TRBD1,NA,CASKSSDRGPGYTF,TGCGCCAGCAAATCATCGGACAGGGGGCCTGGCTACACCTTC
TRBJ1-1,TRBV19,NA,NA,CASSPIWPQMNTEAFF,TGTGCCAGTAGTCCCATTTGGCCCCAAATGAACACTGAAGCTTTCTTT
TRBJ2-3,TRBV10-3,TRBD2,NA,CATGGGRDHTDTQYF,TGTGCCACCGGGGGGGGCAGGGACCACACAGATACGCAGTATTTT
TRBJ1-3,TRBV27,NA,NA,CASSLTGIRSNTIYF,TGTGCCAGCAGTTTAACAGGGATCCGGAGTAACACCATATATTTT
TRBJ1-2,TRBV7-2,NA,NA,CASSLRSQASGGYTF,TGTGCCAGCAGCTTACGGTCACAGGCATCAGGTGGCTACACCTTC
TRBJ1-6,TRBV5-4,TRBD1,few,CASSFPGQGASPLHF,TGTGCCAGCAGCTTCCCGGGACAGGGGGCTTCACCCCTCCACTTT
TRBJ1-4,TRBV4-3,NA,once,CASSQETSEKLFF,TGCGCCAGCAGCCAGGAGACTAGCGAAAAACTGTTTTTT
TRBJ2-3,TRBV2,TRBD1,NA,CASTRDRAGDTQYF,TGTGCCAGCACTCGGGACAGGGCAGGAGATACGCAGTATTTT
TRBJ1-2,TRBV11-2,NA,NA,CASSLVAGTNYGYTF,TGTGCCAGCAGCTTAGTCGCAGGGACTAACTATGGCTACACCTTC
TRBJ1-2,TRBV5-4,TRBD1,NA,CASSLGTGGRRGYGYTF,TGTGCCAGCAGCTTGGGGACAGGGGGCCGCAGGGGTTATGGCTACACCTTC
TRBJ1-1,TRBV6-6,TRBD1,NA,CASSFRTGRTNTEAFF,TGTGCCAGCAGTTTCAGGACAGGTCGGACGAACACTGAAGCTTTCTTT
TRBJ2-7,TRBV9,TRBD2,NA,CASSVSSGGAYEQYF,TGTGCCAGCAGCGTATCAAGCGGGGGGGCCTACGAGCAGTACTTC
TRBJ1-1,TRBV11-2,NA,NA,CASSLVRQSTEAFF,TGTGCCAGCAGCTTAGTCAGGCAGAGCACTGAAGCTTTCTTT
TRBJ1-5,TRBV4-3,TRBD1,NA,CASSLHSTGGSNQPQHF,TGCGCCAGCAGCCTTCACTCGACAGGGGGGTCTAATCAGCCCCAGCATTTT
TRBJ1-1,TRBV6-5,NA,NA,CASSRGVGTEAFF,TGTGCCAGCAGCCGGGGGGTGGGAACTGAAGCTTTCTTT
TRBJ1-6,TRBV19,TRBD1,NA,CASSGQGYSPLHF,TGTGCCAGTAGCGGACAGGGCTATTCACCCCTCCACTTT